This entry concerns a single TCR beta chain. Primers for the PCR totalled 60 Vbeta and 13 Jbeta. TCRdb's table, derived via immunoSEQ multiplex PCR, lists solely in-frame clones and lacks some. This sample has a few hundred thousand clones, with approximately 80% found just once. This sample stems from a study of cytomegalovirus exposure and HLA in healthy donors. Looked up from germline, CDR1 is LNHDA and CDR2 is SQIVND (reference sequence). This CDR3 spans 14 amino acids. V lost 6 bases and J lost 5; bases outside the gene matches: 7. The chain joins TRBV19 to TRBJ2-7; 10 nucleotides align to TRBD1. The source material was PBMCs. The TCR originated in a man aged 25 to 40 in good health and CMV-seronegative. The CDR3 bases are TGTGCCAGTAGGCCGGGACAGGGGTTCGACGAGCAGTACTTC. It translates to CASRPGQGFDEQYF. Together with reference TRBV19 and TRBJ2-7, the CDR3 gives the full variable domain: DGGITQSPKYLFRKEGQNVTLSCEQNLNHDAMYWYRQDPGQGLRLIYYSQIVNDFQKGDIAEGYSVSREKKESFPLTVTSAQKNPTAFYLCASRPGQGFDEQYFGPGTRLTVT.